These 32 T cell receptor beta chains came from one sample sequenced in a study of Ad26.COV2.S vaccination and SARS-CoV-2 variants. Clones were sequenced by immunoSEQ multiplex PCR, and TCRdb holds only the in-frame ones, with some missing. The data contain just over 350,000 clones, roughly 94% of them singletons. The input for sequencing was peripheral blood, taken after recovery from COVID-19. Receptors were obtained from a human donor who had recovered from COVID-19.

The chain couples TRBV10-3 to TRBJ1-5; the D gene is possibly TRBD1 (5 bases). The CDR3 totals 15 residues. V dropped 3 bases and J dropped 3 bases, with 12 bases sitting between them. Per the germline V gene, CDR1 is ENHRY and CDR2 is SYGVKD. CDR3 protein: CAISDLWGDNQPQHF. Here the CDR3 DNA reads TGTGCCATCAGTGATCTATGGGGGGACAATCAGCCCCAGCATTTT.

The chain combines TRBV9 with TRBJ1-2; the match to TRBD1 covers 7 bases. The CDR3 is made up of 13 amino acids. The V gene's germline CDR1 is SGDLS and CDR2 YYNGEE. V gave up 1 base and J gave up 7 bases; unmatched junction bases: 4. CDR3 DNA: TGTGCCAGCAGCGTACCAGGGGGGGGTGGCTACACCTTC. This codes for CASSVPGGGGYTF. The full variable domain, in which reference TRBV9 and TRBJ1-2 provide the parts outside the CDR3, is DSGVTQTPKHLITATGQRVTLRCSPRSGDLSVYWYQQSLDQGLQFLIQYYNGEERAKGNILERFSAQQFPDLHSELNLSSLELGDSALYFCASSVPGGGGYTFGSGTRLTVV.

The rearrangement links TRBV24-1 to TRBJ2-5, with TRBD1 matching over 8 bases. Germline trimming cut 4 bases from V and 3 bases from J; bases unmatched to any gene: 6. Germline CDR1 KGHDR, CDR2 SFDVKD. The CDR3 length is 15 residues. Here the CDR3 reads CATSDPGQGKETQYF. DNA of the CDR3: TGTGCCACCAGTGACCCCGGACAGGGAAAAGAGACCCAGTACTTC.

The CDR3 nucleotides are TGTGCTAGTGGTTTCCAGACAGGACGAGATACGCAGTATTTT. This encodes CASGFQTGRDTQYF. This rearrangement joins TRBV12-5 to TRBJ2-3, with D tentatively TRBD1 (6 bases). The germline V gene has CDR1 LGHNT and CDR2 FRNRAP. The ends were cut back, 3 bases at V and 5 bases at J, with 12 bases in the middle. This CDR3 is built from 14 residues.

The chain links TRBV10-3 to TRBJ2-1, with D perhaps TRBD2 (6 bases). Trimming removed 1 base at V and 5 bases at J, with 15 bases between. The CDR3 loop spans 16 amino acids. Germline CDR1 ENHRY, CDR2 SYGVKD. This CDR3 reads CAISELPGLGDNEQFF. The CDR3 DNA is TGTGCCATCAGTGAGTTGCCGGGACTTGGAGACAATGAGCAGTTCTTC.

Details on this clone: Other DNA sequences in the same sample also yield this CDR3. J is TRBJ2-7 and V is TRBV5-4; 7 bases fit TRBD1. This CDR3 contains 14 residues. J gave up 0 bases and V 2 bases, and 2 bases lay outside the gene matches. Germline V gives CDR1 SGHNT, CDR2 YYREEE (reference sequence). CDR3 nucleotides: TGTGCCAGCAGCTTAAGGGACAGCTCCTACGAGCAGTACTTC. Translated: CASSLRDSSYEQYF.

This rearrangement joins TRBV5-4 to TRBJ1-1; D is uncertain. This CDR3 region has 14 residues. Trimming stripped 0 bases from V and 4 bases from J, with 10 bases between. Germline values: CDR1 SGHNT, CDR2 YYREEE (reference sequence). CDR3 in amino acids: CASSLARAGTEAFF. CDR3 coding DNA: TGTGCCAGCAGCTTGGCGAGGGCAGGCACTGAAGCTTTCTTT.

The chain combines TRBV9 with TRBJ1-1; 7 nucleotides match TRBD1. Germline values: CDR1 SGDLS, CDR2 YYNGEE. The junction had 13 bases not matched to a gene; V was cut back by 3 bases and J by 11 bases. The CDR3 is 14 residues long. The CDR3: CASSARRDSQEAFF. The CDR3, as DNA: TGTGCCAGCAGCGCCCGCCGGGACAGTCAGGAGGCTTTCTTT.

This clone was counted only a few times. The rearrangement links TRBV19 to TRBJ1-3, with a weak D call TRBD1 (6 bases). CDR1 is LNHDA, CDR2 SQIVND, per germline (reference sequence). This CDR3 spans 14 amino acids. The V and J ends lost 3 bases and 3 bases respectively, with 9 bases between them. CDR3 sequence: CASSIRGIGNTIYF. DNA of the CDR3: TGTGCCAGTAGTATCAGGGGAATTGGAAACACCATATATTTT.

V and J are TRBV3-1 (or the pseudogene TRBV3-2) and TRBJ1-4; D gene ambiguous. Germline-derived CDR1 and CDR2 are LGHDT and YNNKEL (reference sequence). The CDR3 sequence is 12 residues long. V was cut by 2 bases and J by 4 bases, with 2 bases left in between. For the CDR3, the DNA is TGTGCCAGCAGCCAAAGTAATGAAAAACTGTTTTTT. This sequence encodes CASSQSNEKLFF.

CDR3 residues: CASSTMTGNTGELFF. The CDR3 DNA reads as TGTGCCAGTAGTACCATGACAGGGAACACCGGGGAGCTGTTTTTT. This chain connects TRBV19 to TRBJ2-2, with D perhaps TRBD1 (6 bases). CDR1 and CDR2 from the germline V gene are LNHDA and SQIVND (reference sequence). The CDR3 is 15 amino acids. The ends were cut back, 4 bases at V and 1 base at J, with 10 bases in the middle.

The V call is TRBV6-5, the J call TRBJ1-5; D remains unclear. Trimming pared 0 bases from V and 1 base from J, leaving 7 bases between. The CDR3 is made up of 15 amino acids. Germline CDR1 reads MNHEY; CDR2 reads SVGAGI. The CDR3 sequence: CASSYSGVSNQPQHF. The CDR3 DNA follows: TGTGCCAGCAGTTACTCGGGAGTCAGCAATCAGCCCCAGCATTTT.

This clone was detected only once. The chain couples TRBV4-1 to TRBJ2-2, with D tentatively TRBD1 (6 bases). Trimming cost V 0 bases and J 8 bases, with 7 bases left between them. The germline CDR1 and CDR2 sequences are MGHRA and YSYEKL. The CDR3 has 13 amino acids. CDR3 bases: TGCGCCAGCAGCCAAGAGAGGGGGGGGGAGCTGTTTTTT. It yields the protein CASSQERGGELFF.

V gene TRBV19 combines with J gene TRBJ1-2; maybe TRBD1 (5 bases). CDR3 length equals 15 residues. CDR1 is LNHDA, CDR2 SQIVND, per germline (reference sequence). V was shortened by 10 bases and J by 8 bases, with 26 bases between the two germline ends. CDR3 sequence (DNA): TGTGCCACAGGTGGGACGGCAAATTCCCCTGAGGGCTACACCTTC. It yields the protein CATGGTANSPEGYTF.

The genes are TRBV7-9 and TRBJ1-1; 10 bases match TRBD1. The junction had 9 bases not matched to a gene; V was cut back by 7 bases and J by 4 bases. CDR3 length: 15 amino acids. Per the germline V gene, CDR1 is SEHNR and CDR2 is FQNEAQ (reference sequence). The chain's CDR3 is CASTRQGARSTEAFF. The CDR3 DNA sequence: TGTGCCAGCACGAGACAGGGGGCAAGAAGCACTGAAGCTTTCTTT.

CDR3 amino acids: CASSGRGSHSGNTIYF. CDR3 coding DNA: TGTGCCAGCAGCGGAAGGGGTTCCCACTCTGGAAACACCATATATTTT. The chain is built from TRBV9 and TRBJ1-3, with a weak D call TRBD1 (5 bases). This CDR3 is built from 16 residues. Germline loops: CDR1 SGDLS, CDR2 YYNGEE. Trimming left V 3 bases short and J 0 bases short, with 13 bases between.

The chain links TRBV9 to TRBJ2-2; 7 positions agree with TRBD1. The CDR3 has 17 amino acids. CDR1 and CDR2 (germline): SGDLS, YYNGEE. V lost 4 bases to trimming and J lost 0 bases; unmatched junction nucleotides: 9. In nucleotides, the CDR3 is TGTGCCAGCAGCCCCGGCCGTGGGACAGCGAACACCGGGGAGCTGTTTTTT. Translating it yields CASSPGRGTANTGELFF.

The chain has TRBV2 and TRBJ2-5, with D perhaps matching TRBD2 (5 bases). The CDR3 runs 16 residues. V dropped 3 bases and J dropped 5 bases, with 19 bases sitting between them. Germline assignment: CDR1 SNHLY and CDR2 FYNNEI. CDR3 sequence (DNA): TGTGCCAGCAGTGATCACGTTAGACGGGAAAGGGAGACCCAGTACTTC. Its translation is CASSDHVRRERETQYF.

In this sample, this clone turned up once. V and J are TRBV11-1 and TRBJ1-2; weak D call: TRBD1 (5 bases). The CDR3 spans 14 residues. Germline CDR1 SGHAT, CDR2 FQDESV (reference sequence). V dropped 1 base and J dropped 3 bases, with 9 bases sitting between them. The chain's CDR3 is CASSLDGRDYGYTF. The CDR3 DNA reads TGTGCCAGCAGCTTAGACGGCAGGGACTATGGCTACACCTTC. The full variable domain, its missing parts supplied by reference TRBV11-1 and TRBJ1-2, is EAEVAQSPRYKITEKSQAVAFWCDPISGHATLYWYRQILGQGPELLVQFQDESVVDDSQLPKDRFSAERLKGVDSTLKIQPAELGDSAMYLCASSLDGRDYGYTFGSGTRLTVV.

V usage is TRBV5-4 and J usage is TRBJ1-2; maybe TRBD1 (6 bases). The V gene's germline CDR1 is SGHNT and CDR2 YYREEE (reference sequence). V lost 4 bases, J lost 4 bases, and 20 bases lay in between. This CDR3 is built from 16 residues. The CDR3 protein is CASSPGDRTKFYGYTF. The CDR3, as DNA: TGTGCCAGCAGCCCCGGAGACAGGACAAAATTCTATGGCTACACCTTC.

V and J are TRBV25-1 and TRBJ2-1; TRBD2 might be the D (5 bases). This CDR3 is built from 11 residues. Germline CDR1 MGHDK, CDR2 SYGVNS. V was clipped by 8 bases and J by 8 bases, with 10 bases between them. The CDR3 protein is CASDYRHEQFF. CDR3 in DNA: TGTGCCAGCGACTACCGGCATGAGCAGTTCTTC.

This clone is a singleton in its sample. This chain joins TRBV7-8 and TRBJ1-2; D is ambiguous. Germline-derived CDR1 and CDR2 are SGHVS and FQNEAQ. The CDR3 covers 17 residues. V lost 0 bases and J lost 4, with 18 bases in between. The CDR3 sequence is CASSLAVGNIPGYGYTF. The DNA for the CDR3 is TGTGCCAGCAGCTTAGCTGTCGGCAACATCCCGGGCTATGGCTACACCTTC.

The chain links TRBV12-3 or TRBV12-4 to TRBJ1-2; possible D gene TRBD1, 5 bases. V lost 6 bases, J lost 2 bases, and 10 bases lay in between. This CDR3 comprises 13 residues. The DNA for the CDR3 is TGTGCCAGCAGCCTAGGGGAGAACTATGGCTACACCTTC. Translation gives CASSLGENYGYTF.

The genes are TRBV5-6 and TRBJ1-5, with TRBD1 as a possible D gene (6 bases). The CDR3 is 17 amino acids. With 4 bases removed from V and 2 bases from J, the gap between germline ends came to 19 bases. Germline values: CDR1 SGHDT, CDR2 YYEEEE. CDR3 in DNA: TGTGCCAGCAGCCTCTCCCATCAGGACAGAGGCAATCAGCCCCAGCATTTT. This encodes CASSLSHQDRGNQPQHF. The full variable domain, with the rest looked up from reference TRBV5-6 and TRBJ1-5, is DAGVTQSPTHLIKTRGQQVTLRCSPKSGHDTVSWYQQALGQGPQFIFQYYEEEERQRGNFPDRFSGHQFPNYSSELNVNALLLGDSALYLCASSLSHQDRGNQPQHFGDGTRLSIL.

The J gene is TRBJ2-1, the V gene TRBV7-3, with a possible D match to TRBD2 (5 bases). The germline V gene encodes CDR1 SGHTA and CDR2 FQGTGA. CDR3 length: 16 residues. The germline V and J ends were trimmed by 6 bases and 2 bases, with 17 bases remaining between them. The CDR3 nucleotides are TGTGCCAGCAGTTTTCTAACCAGAGGGACCTACAATGAGCAGTTCTTC. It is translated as CASSFLTRGTYNEQFF.

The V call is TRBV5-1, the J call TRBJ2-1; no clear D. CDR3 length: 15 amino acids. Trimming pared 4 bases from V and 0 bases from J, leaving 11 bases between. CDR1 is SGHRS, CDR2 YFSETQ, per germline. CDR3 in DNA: TGCGCCAGCAGCCCCTCCACGAGCTCCTACAATGAGCAGTTCTTC. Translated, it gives CASSPSTSSYNEQFF.

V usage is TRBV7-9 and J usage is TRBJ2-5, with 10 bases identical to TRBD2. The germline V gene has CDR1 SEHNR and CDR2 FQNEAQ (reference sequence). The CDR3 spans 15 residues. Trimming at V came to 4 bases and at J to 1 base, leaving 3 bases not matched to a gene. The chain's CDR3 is CASSSLAGPQETQYF. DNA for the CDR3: TGTGCCAGCAGCTCACTAGCGGGACCCCAAGAGACCCAGTACTTC.

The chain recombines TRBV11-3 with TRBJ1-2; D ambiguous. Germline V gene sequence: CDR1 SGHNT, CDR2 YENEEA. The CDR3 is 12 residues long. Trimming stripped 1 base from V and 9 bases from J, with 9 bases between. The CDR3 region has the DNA TGTGCCAGCAGCTTAGGCTCCGGGAGCTACACCTTC. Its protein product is CASSLGSGSYTF.

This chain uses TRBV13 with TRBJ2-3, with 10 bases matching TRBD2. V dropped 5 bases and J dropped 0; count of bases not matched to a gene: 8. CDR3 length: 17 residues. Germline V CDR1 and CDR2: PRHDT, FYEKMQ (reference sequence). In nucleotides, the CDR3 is TGTGCCAGCAGCATGCTGACTAGCGGGCGGAGCACAGATACGCAGTATTTT. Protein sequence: CASSMLTSGRSTDTQYF.

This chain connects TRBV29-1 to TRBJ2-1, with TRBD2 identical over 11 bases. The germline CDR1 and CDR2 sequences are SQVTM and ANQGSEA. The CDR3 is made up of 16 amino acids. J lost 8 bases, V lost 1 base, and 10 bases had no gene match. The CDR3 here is CSVEGVTSGGVDEQFF. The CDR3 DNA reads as TGCAGCGTTGAAGGGGTAACTAGCGGGGGAGTGGATGAGCAGTTCTTC.

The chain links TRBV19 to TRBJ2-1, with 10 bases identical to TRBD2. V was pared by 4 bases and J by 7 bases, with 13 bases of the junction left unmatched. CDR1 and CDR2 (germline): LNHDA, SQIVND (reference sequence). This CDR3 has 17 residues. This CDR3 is CASSTRGGSGGLNEQFF. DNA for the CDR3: TGTGCCAGTAGTACGAGAGGTGGTAGCGGGGGGCTAAATGAGCAGTTCTTC.

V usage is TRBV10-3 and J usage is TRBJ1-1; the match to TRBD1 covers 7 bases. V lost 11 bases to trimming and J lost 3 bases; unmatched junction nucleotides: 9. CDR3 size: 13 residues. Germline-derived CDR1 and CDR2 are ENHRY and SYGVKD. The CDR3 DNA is TGTGCCGTCACAGGGGCTCGAGACACTGAAGCTTTCTTT. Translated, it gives CAVTGARDTEAFF.